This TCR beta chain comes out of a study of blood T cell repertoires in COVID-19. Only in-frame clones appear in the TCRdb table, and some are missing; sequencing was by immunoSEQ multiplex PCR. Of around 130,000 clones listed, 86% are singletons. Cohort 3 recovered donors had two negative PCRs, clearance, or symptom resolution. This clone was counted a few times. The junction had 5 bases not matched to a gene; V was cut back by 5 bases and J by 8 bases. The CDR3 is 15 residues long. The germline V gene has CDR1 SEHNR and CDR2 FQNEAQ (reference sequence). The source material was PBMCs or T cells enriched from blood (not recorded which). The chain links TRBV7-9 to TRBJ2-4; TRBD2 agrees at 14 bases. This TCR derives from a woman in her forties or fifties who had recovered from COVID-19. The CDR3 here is CASSTGLAGGYIQYF. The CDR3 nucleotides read TGTGCCAGCAGCACCGGACTAGCGGGGGGTTACATTCAGTACTTC. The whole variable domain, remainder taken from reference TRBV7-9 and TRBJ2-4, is DTGVSQNPRHKITKRGQNVTFRCDPISEHNRLYWYRQTLGQGPEFLTYFQNEAQLEKSRLLSDRFSAERPKGSFSTLEIQRTEQGDSAMYLCASSTGLAGGYIQYFGAGTRLSVL.